The sequence of this T cell receptor (beta chain) was determined in a study of T cell repertoires in cytomegalovirus infection. TCRdb analysed the reads with MiXCR anew, one entry per CDR3 protein. The sample has 350,000 to 550,000 distinct CDR3 sequences; approximately 30% are singletons. CDR1 and CDR2 (germline): SGHTA, FQGNSA. The CDR3 region is 15 residues in length, termini included. Findings and caveats of the study: Cumulative public TCR beta family frequency identified carriers of CMV plus the relevant HLA.

Note on this clonotype: Its matching antigen is unknown. It is likely a read error, because the conserved phenylalanine at the end of the CDR3 is missing. The DNA is omitted, as the CDR3 cannot be located on it reliably, and the CDR3 follows TCRdb's listing.

Sequencing was performed on PBMCs. The sequence came from a human donor in good health (CMV status not recorded). Some clones in this sample may be carry-over from other donors' samples. The J gene is TRBJ1-2, the V gene TRBV7-2; the table's D call, TRBD1, has no DNA check behind it. The CDR3 is CASSPRQGLVYGYTL.